A selection of T cell receptor beta chains follows, all from one sample in a study of blood T cells in healthy people across ages. TCRdb recomputed calls from the 5' RACE reads with MiXCR, one row per CDR3 protein. In the table there are under 1,000,000 distinct CDR3 sequences, about half of which are singletons. Material: blood. The receptors originated from a man aged 80 or over in good health. The CDR3 runs from the conserved cysteine through the conserved F or W. The order of the fields is V gene, D gene, J gene, CDR3 protein. The D gene is left open where the match is weak.

v_call: TRBV20-1; d_call: TRBD1; j_call: TRBJ1-2; cdr3_aa: CSARDVGQTKVNYGYTF
v_call: TRBV6-2/TRBV6-3; d_call: NA; j_call: TRBJ2-2; cdr3_aa: CASTKGGGRSTGELFF
v_call: TRBV7-8; d_call: TRBD1; j_call: NA; cdr3_aa: CASSSEGRGIEQYF
v_call: TRBV12-3/TRBV12-4; d_call: NA; j_call: TRBJ2-7; cdr3_aa: CASSFQIYEQYF
v_call: TRBV10-3; d_call: TRBD1; j_call: TRBJ2-6; cdr3_aa: CAISRQGAFSGANVLTF
v_call: TRBV18; d_call: TRBD2; j_call: TRBJ2-1; cdr3_aa: CASSRSGLEGYEQFF
v_call: TRBV28; d_call: NA; j_call: TRBJ2-1; cdr3_aa: CASRTGDRGYNEQFF
v_call: TRBV20-1; d_call: NA; j_call: TRBJ1-1; cdr3_aa: CSAPGQKRTEAFF
v_call: TRBV29-1; d_call: TRBD2; j_call: TRBJ2-1; cdr3_aa: CSVEGPAGGLDEFF
v_call: TRBV7-3; d_call: NA; j_call: TRBJ2-1; cdr3_aa: CTSSSKGGNEQFF
v_call: TRBV5-1; d_call: NA; j_call: TRBJ1-4; cdr3_aa: CASSPGGPNEKLFF
v_call: TRBV7-2; d_call: TRBD2; j_call: TRBJ2-3; cdr3_aa: CASSLNGGAADTQYF
v_call: TRBV27; d_call: NA; j_call: TRBJ1-6; cdr3_aa: CASSPEDRYNSPLHF
v_call: TRBV9; d_call: TRBD1; j_call: TRBJ2-7; cdr3_aa: CASSAHDRGAAYEQYF
v_call: TRBV25-1; d_call: NA; j_call: TRBJ2-1; cdr3_aa: CASSEWRDDEQFF
v_call: TRBV20-1; d_call: NA; j_call: TRBJ2-4; cdr3_aa: CSAKAQIKNIQYF
v_call: TRBV30; d_call: NA; j_call: TRBJ1-1; cdr3_aa: CALERNTEAFF
v_call: TRBV20-1; d_call: TRBD1; j_call: TRBJ2-7; cdr3_aa: CSAIPGQSIIYEQYF
v_call: TRBV3-1; d_call: NA; j_call: TRBJ2-1; cdr3_aa: CASSQVDWQGEQFF
v_call: TRBV11-2; d_call: TRBD2; j_call: TRBJ2-3; cdr3_aa: CASSLDLGTSVGTDTQYF
v_call: TRBV10-3; d_call: NA; j_call: TRBJ2-3; cdr3_aa: CAIRQGDTQYF
v_call: TRBV10-3; d_call: NA; j_call: TRBJ2-3; cdr3_aa: CAISVTTPSTDTQYF
v_call: TRBV4-1; d_call: NA; j_call: TRBJ2-6; cdr3_aa: CASSQRTGSGANVLTF
v_call: TRBV6-2/TRBV6-3; d_call: NA; j_call: TRBJ2-7; cdr3_aa: CASSYSKETTDYEQYF
v_call: TRBV29-1; d_call: NA; j_call: TRBJ2-1; cdr3_aa: CSGRLGLRSYNEQFF
v_call: TRBV7-3; d_call: NA; j_call: TRBJ2-5; cdr3_aa: CASSLRPTETQYF
v_call: TRBV10-3; d_call: NA; j_call: TRBJ2-3; cdr3_aa: CAISEISTDTQYF
v_call: TRBV15; d_call: NA; j_call: TRBJ1-2; cdr3_aa: CATSRGTGPGYGYTF